This TCR beta chain originates from a study of cytomegalovirus exposure and HLA in healthy donors. The germline V gene has CDR1 SGDLS and CDR2 YYNGEE. This CDR3 contains 15 residues. Trimming removed 4 bases from V and 3 bases from J, with 17 bases in between. PCR was performed using 60 Vbeta and 13 Jbeta primers. Generated by immunoSEQ multiplex PCR, the TCRdb table keeps only in-frame clones and is missing some. The table lists about 120,000 clones, over 75% of them singletons, with 1.5% to 2% in the top ten. In this sample, this clone turned up a few times. Material for sequencing was PBMCs. The receptor comes from a man aged 35 to 55 in good health and CMV-seronegative. The J gene is TRBJ2-7, the V gene TRBV9; D remains unclear. CDR3 loop: CASSPSTVSSYEQYF. DNA for the CDR3: TGTGCCAGCAGCCCTTCCACTGTTTCGAGCTACGAGCAGTACTTC.